Presented here are 26 T cell receptor beta chains from one specimen sequenced in a study of Ad26.COV2.S vaccination and SARS-CoV-2 variants. Method: immunoSEQ multiplex PCR; TCRdb's copy keeps in-frame clones and lacks some. The table lists roughly 420,000 clones, around 87% of them singletons, with about 4% in the top ten. Treatment specified: some 20 received Ad26.COV2.S at low or high dose, single or two shots; about five received placebo; per-sample allocation not given. Material that was analyzed had been drawn on day 63 after the first vaccine or placebo injection. The material was peripheral blood, obtained in a trial of Ad26.COV2.S vaccine versus placebo. The receptors shown here come from a person between 18 and 59 years old who received the Ad26.COV2.S COVID-19 vaccine or a placebo.

Comment on this clone: Distinct nucleotide sequences in the sample also encode this CDR3. The rearrangement joins TRBV30 to TRBJ2-5, with D unresolved. Germline V gene sequence: CDR1 GTSNPN, CDR2 SVGIG (reference sequence). Trimming left V 0 bases short and J 5 bases short, with 4 bases between. The CDR3 consists of 11 residues. DNA of the CDR3: TGTGCCTGGAGTGTACAGGAGACCCAGTACTTC. The encoded protein is CAWSVQETQYF.

V usage is TRBV28 and J usage is TRBJ1-1; D is ambiguous. This CDR3 contains 16 residues. Trimming pared 3 bases from V and 1 base from J, leaving 15 bases between. CDR1 and CDR2 (germline): MDHEN, SYDVKM. CDR3 nucleotide sequence: TGTGCCAGCAGTTTTTTGAGGGTGATTAAGAACACTGAAGCTTTCTTT. This gives the protein CASSFLRVIKNTEAFF.

This chain joins TRBV9 and TRBJ2-1, with TRBD2 identical over 9 bases. The CDR3 is 16 amino acids. Germline assignment: CDR1 SGDLS and CDR2 YYNGEE. After removal of 0 bases from V and 7 bases from J, the junction contained 8 bases not matched to a gene. DNA for the CDR3: TGTGCCAGCAGCGTAGGTGCGGGGGGGCCGGGGAATGAGCAGTTCTTC. The encoded protein is CASSVGAGGPGNEQFF. Looking up the rest from reference TRBV9 and TRBJ2-1 gives the full variable domain: DSGVTQTPKHLITATGQRVTLRCSPRSGDLSVYWYQQSLDQGLQFLIQYYNGEERAKGNILERFSAQQFPDLHSELNLSSLELGDSALYFCASSVGAGGPGNEQFFGPGTRLTVL.

The rearrangement joins TRBV5-1 to TRBJ2-5; 11 bases agree with TRBD2. Germline V CDR1 and CDR2: SGHRS, YFSETQ. The V and J ends lost 1 base and 6 bases, in that order; junction bases with no gene match: 11. CDR3 size: 17 residues. CDR3 sequence (DNA): TGCGCCAGCAGCTTGATTAGCGGGGGGGCCGTGGTAAAGACCCAGTACTTC. Translated, it gives CASSLISGGAVVKTQYF.

The CDR3 is CASSLVGSSYEQYF. The CDR3 DNA is TGTGCCAGCAGCTTGGTCGGCAGTTCCTACGAGCAGTACTTC. The chain carries TRBV5-5 and TRBJ2-7; D remains unclear. Germline CDR1 and CDR2: SGHKS and YYEKEE (reference sequence). The CDR3 is 14 residues long. Trimming pared 0 bases from V and 1 base from J, leaving 8 bases between.

The chain couples TRBV5-1 to TRBJ1-1; the D is unclear. Trimming took off 4 bases at V and 0 bases at J, with 10 bases between the two ends. Germline V CDR1 and CDR2: SGHRS, YFSETQ. The CDR3 is 14 amino acids. Here the CDR3 reads CASSPGPMNTEAFF. For the CDR3, the DNA is TGCGCCAGCAGCCCAGGTCCCATGAACACTGAAGCTTTCTTT.

The rearrangement uses TRBV12-3 or TRBV12-4 and TRBJ1-2, with unresolved D. The V end was cut by 0 bases, the J end by 6 bases, with 8 bases between. This CDR3 is built from 13 residues. Here the CDR3 reads CASSLARRDGYTF. DNA of the CDR3: TGTGCCAGCAGTTTAGCTCGCCGAGATGGCTACACCTTC.

V is TRBV18 and J is TRBJ1-5; D is uncertain. Germline CDR1 and CDR2: KGHSH and LQKENI. Trimming removed 3 bases from V and 2 bases from J, with 11 bases in between. The CDR3 has 15 amino acids. The CDR3 loop is CASSPTGGRNQPQHF. In DNA, the CDR3 is TGTGCCAGCTCACCGACGGGAGGGCGCAATCAGCCCCAGCATTTT.

The V and J genes are TRBV14 and TRBJ2-7, with D perhaps matching TRBD2 (6 bases). This CDR3 region has 14 residues. Germline V gives CDR1 SGHDN, CDR2 FVKESK. The V and J ends lost 6 bases and 6 bases respectively, with 18 bases between them. The chain's CDR3 is CASRPSRGSVEQYF. For the CDR3, the DNA is TGTGCCAGCAGACCGTCTCGGGGGAGCGTCGAGCAGTACTTC.

The rearrangement links TRBV30 to TRBJ2-1; 10 bases are a match to TRBD1. After removal of 3 bases from V and 16 bases from J, the junction contained 15 bases not matched to a gene. The CDR3 covers 14 residues. Germline CDR1 GTSNPN, CDR2 SVGIG (reference sequence). The CDR3 bases are TGTGCCTGGAGGCCAAGGGATCCCGGGACAGGGGATTTCTTC. Translated, it gives CAWRPRDPGTGDFF.

V is TRBV6-5 and J is TRBJ1-2, with D uncertain. V gave up 0 bases and J gave up 4 bases, with 15 bases separating them. The CDR3 sequence is 16 residues long. Germline lookup yields CDR1 MNHEY and CDR2 SVGAGI. The CDR3 spells CASSYSGVPSGYGYTF. The CDR3, as DNA: TGTGCCAGCAGTTACTCGGGTGTTCCCAGCGGCTATGGCTACACCTTC.

Points on this clone: Other DNA sequences in the sample encode the same CDR3. The chain employs TRBV7-9 and TRBJ2-5; 9 nucleotides match TRBD1. V was clipped by 3 bases and J by 4 bases; unmatched bases: 3. The CDR3 runs to 14 residues. The germline V gene has CDR1 SEHNR and CDR2 FQNEAQ (reference sequence). The chain's CDR3 is CASSLDRGLETQYF. CDR3 in DNA: TGTGCCAGCAGCTTGGACAGGGGATTAGAGACCCAGTACTTC.

The V and J genes are TRBV19 and TRBJ1-2, with TRBD1 matching over 9 bases. Germline V lookup: CDR1 LNHDA, CDR2 SQIVND (reference sequence). J lost 12 bases, V lost 7 bases, and 12 bases had no gene match. The CDR3 contains 13 residues. CDR3 residues: CASNTGTGKLDTF. The CDR3 DNA reads as TGTGCCAGTAATACAGGGACAGGGAAATTGGACACCTTC. The whole variable domain, remainder taken from reference TRBV19 and TRBJ1-2, is DGGITQSPKYLFRKEGQNVTLSCEQNLNHDAMYWYRQDPGQGLRLIYYSQIVNDFQKGDIAEGYSVSREKKESFPLTVTSAQKNPTAFYLCASNTGTGKLDTFGSGTRLTVV.

The rearrangement uses TRBV6-2 or TRBV6-3 and TRBJ2-7, with a tentative D call TRBD1 (6 bases). The germline gives CDR1 MNHEY, CDR2 SVGEGT. The CDR3 has 12 amino acids. Trimming cost V 4 bases and J 5 bases, with 9 bases left between them. The CDR3 DNA follows: TGTGCCAGCAGTTCCTCAGGGGACGAGCAGTACTTC. Translated: CASSSSGDEQYF.

J is TRBJ1-3 and V is TRBV5-1, with 8 positions matching TRBD1. Germline lookup yields CDR1 SGHRS and CDR2 YFSETQ. The CDR3 spans 16 residues. With V trimmed by 3 bases and J by 0 bases, 5 bases remained unmatched. Here the CDR3 reads CASSSGQANSGNTIYF. The CDR3 nucleotides read TGCGCCAGCAGCTCGGGACAGGCAAACTCTGGAAACACCATATATTTT.

The V and J genes are TRBV4-2 and TRBJ2-7; the D gene is possibly TRBD2 (5 bases). Trimming shortened V by 4 bases and J by 3 bases, and 7 bases separated the two germline ends. From germline, CDR1 is LGHNA and CDR2 YNFKEQ. The CDR3 sequence is 12 residues long. Here the CDR3 DNA reads TGTGCCAGCAGCCTTGGAGGCTACGAGCAGTACTTC. This gives the protein CASSLGGYEQYF.

The chain carries TRBV15 and TRBJ1-4; 12 bases are shared with TRBD1. Germline V gene lookup returns CDR1 LNHNV and CDR2 YYDKDF (reference sequence). This CDR3 has 18 residues. V was pared by 0 bases and J by 9 bases, with 11 bases of the junction left unmatched. The CDR3 is CATSRDLSGTGGTKKLFF. The CDR3 bases are TGTGCCACCAGCAGAGATCTAAGTGGGACAGGGGGCACGAAAAAACTGTTTTTT.

The V call is TRBV4-2, the J call TRBJ1-5, with D possibly TRBD1 on 6 matching bases. This CDR3 is 15 amino acids long. Trimming took off 0 bases at V and 3 bases at J, with 9 bases between the two ends. Germline V lookup: CDR1 LGHNA, CDR2 YNFKEQ. The CDR3 DNA sequence: TGTGCCAGCAGCCAAGAATGGGACAACAATCAGCCCCAGCATTTT. Protein: CASSQEWDNNQPQHF.

DNA for the CDR3: TGTGCCTCCGGACGGTCAGGAAGACTCTATGGCTACACCTTC. Translation gives CASGRSGRLYGYTF. The chain employs TRBV6-5 and TRBJ1-2; D gene ambiguous. The CDR3 spans 14 residues. CDR1 is MNHEY, CDR2 SVGAGI, per germline. Between the trimmed V and J ends, which lost 11 bases and 4 bases, there was a span of 20 bases.

The CDR3 protein is CASSPDRPGDQPQHF. CDR3 DNA sequence: TGTGCCAGTAGTCCCGACAGACCGGGTGATCAGCCCCAGCATTTT. The chain recombines TRBV19 with TRBJ1-5; possible D gene TRBD1, 5 bases. CDR1 and CDR2 (germline): LNHDA, SQIVND (reference sequence). Trimming pared 5 bases from V and 5 bases from J, leaving 16 bases between. The length of the CDR3 is 15 residues.

The chain combines TRBV12-3 or TRBV12-4 with TRBJ1-1; 9 bases are shared with TRBD1. This CDR3 comprises 13 residues. With V trimmed by 5 bases and J by 4 bases, 2 bases remained unmatched. The DNA of the CDR3 is TGTGCCAGCAGTCTACAGGGGGCCACTGAAGCTTTCTTT. Its protein is CASSLQGATEAFF.

V gene TRBV9 combines with J gene TRBJ2-3; the match to TRBD2 covers 10 bases. Trimming cost V 4 bases and J 2 bases; bases outside gene matches: 7. The CDR3 covers 16 residues. CDR1 and CDR2 (germline): SGDLS, YYNGEE. CDR3 bases: TGTGCCAGCAGCTCAAGGACTAGCGGAAACACAGATACGCAGTATTTT. It codes for CASSSRTSGNTDTQYF.

V is TRBV10-3 and J is TRBJ1-6, with TRBD1 as a possible D gene (5 bases). Germline CDR1 reads ENHRY; CDR2 reads SYGVKD. The V and J ends lost 0 bases and 8 bases respectively, with 17 bases between them. This CDR3 is 17 amino acids long. CDR3 coding DNA: TGTGCCATCAGTGAGTCGAAAGCAGGGATCCGTGATTCACCCCTCCACTTT. Protein product: CAISESKAGIRDSPLHF.

The rearrangement joins TRBV5-1 to TRBJ1-3; TRBD1 matches 7 bases. The CDR3 has 16 residues. With 4 bases clipped from V and 0 bases from J, the junction kept 7 bases outside the gene matches. Germline V gene lookup returns CDR1 SGHRS and CDR2 YFSETQ. The CDR3 DNA reads TGCGCCAGCAGCGGGACAGTCCATAGCTCTGGAAACACCATATATTTT. Amino acids: CASSGTVHSSGNTIYF. Drawing the rest from reference TRBV5-1 and TRBJ1-3, the complete variable domain is KAGVTQTPRYLIKTRGQQVTLSCSPISGHRSVSWYQQTPGQGLQFLFEYFSETQRNKGNFPGRFSGRQFSNSRSEMNVSTLELGDSALYLCASSGTVHSSGNTIYFGEGSWLTVV.

This chain uses TRBV6-4 with TRBJ2-6; TRBD2 might be the D (5 bases). CDR3 length equals 15 residues. Germline V CDR1 and CDR2: MRHNA, SNTAGT. With 8 bases removed from V and 0 bases from J, the gap between germline ends came to 11 bases. CDR3 DNA sequence: TGTGCCAGCGGGGAGTGGGTCTCTGGGGCCAACGTCCTGACTTTC. Translating it yields CASGEWVSGANVLTF.

The chain couples TRBV5-1 to TRBJ2-7; D is perhaps TRBD1 (6 bases). V gave up 2 bases and J gave up 5 bases, with 17 bases separating them. Germline V lookup: CDR1 SGHRS, CDR2 YFSETQ. The CDR3 consists of 15 residues. CDR3 coding DNA: TGCGCCAGCAGCTTTGGCAACAGGGCCCCCCACGAGCAGTACTTC. This translates into CASSFGNRAPHEQYF.